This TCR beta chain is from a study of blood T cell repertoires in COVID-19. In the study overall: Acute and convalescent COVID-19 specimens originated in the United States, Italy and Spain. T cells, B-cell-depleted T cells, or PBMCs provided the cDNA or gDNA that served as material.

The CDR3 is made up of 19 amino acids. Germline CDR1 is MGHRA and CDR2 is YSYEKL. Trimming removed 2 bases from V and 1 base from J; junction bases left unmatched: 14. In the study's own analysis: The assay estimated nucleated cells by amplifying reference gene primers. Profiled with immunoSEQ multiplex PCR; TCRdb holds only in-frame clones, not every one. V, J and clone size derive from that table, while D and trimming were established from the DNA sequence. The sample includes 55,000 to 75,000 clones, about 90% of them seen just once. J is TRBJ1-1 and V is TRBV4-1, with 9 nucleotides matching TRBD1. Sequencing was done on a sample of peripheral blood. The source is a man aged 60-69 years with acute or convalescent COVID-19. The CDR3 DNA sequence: TGCGCCAGCAGCCAATCTCGGGACAGGGAGGTATTGGGGAACACTGAAGCTTTCTTT. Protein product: CASSQSRDREVLGNTEAFF.